What follows is one TCR beta chain and its context. The CDR3 is 12 amino acids. Germline V gene lookup returns CDR1 SQVTM and CDR2 ANQGSEA. Trimming cost V 5 bases and J 0 bases, with 8 bases left between them. Original processing methods: Estimation of nucleated cell counts relied on the amplification of reference gene primers. Here immunoSEQ multiplex PCR was the method, and the copy in TCRdb shows in-frame clones only, minus some. Clone size and V and J calls were adopted from that table, with D and trimming inferred from the DNA. This table holds 180,000 or so clones, around 85% found once. Seattle patients were enrolled during active infection and followed longitudinally. The record originates from a study of blood T cell repertoires in COVID-19. Study summary: From T cells, B-cell-depleted T cells, or PBMCs came the material, which was cDNA or gDNA.

The TCR sequence derives from a person aged 70 to 85 with COVID-19, enrolled during active disease. The J gene is TRBJ2-7, the V gene TRBV29-1, with TRBD2 as a possible D gene (6 bases). The sample taken for sequencing was peripheral blood. The DNA for the CDR3 is TGCAGCGTTACGACTAGCTCCTACGAGCAGTACTTC. Amino acids: CSVTTSSYEQYF.